Below, 19 T cell receptor beta chains from the same sample are listed, as sequenced in a study of cytomegalovirus exposure and HLA in healthy donors. The PCR had 60 Vbeta and 13 Jbeta primers. Assay used: immunoSEQ multiplex PCR; TCRdb lists only in-frame clones, some missing. Altogether 55,000 to 75,000 clones are present, 65% to 80% being singletons, with the ten largest covering approximately 6.3%. The sequencing input was PBMCs. Every receptor here comes from a man younger than 45 in good health and CMV-seropositive.

This clone was seen once. The chain uses TRBV25-1 and TRBJ1-2; no firm D call. Germline loops: CDR1 MGHDK, CDR2 SYGVNS. CDR3 size: 13 residues. V was pared by 5 bases and J by 3 bases, with 10 bases between. The chain's CDR3 is CASSTSGDYGYTF. The CDR3 nucleotides are TGTGCCAGCAGTACATCAGGTGACTATGGCTACACCTTC.

Note on this clone: Only one base separates this from a far larger clonotype, so it likely reflects a read error. The same CDR3 also results from other DNA sequences found in this sample. V gene TRBV6-4 combines with J gene TRBJ2-3; 8 bases match TRBD2. The CDR3 contains 14 residues. CDR1 and CDR2 from the germline V gene are MRHNA and SNTAGT. V lost 6 bases to trimming and J lost 1 base; unmatched junction nucleotides: 3. The CDR3, as DNA: TGTGCCAGCAGCGAAGCGGGGGGCACAGATACGCAGTATTTT. This translates into CASSEAGGTDTQYF.

V and J are TRBV27 and TRBJ1-1, with 8 bases identical to TRBD1. CDR3 length equals 15 residues. J lost 1 base, V lost 3 bases, and 4 bases had no gene match. Germline CDR1 is MNHEY and CDR2 is SMNVEV (reference sequence). DNA of the CDR3: TGTGCCAGCAGTTTGAGGGGACAGGCGAACACTGAAGCTTTCTTT. Translated, it gives CASSLRGQANTEAFF.

The chain links TRBV28 to TRBJ2-5, with TRBD2 as a possible D gene (5 bases). V dropped 2 bases and J dropped 3 bases, with 13 bases sitting between them. Germline V gives CDR1 MDHEN, CDR2 SYDVKM. The CDR3 is 15 residues long. The CDR3 spells CASSLDGLYKETQYF. Written as DNA, the CDR3 is TGTGCCAGCAGTTTAGATGGACTTTATAAAGAGACCCAGTACTTC.

J is TRBJ1-3 and V is TRBV7-2; 11 bases are a match to TRBD1. After removal of 8 bases from V and 7 bases from J, the junction contained 10 bases not matched to a gene. CDR3 length equals 15 residues. Germline values: CDR1 SGHTA, CDR2 FQGNSA. The CDR3 protein is CASGQGTGGRNTIYF. CDR3 nucleotides: TGTGCCAGCGGACAAGGGACAGGGGGTCGGAACACCATATATTTT.

The chain recombines TRBV18 with TRBJ1-6; 8 nucleotides agree with TRBD1. Germline V gene sequence: CDR1 KGHSH, CDR2 LQKENI. V was pared by 1 base and J by 10 bases, with 6 bases of the junction left unmatched. This CDR3 region has 15 residues. This CDR3 is CASSPQDRGGSPLHF. CDR3 coding DNA: TGTGCCAGCTCACCACAAGACAGGGGCGGATCACCCCTCCACTTT.

J is TRBJ2-7 and V is TRBV7-2; maybe TRBD1 (6 bases). CDR1 and CDR2 (germline): SGHTA, FQGNSA. The CDR3 length is 15 residues. Trimming removed 2 bases from V and 1 base from J, with 12 bases in between. In DNA, the CDR3 is TGTGCCAGCAGCTTACAGGGGTTTAAATCCTACGAGCAGTACTTC. It is translated as CASSLQGFKSYEQYF.

The CDR3 sequence is CASSLDIEDTEAFF. The CDR3 DNA is TGCGCCAGCAGCTTGGACATCGAGGACACTGAAGCTTTCTTT. This sequence joins TRBV5-1 and TRBJ1-1; D is undetermined. The V gene's germline CDR1 is SGHRS and CDR2 YFSETQ. The CDR3 runs 14 residues. The V and J ends lost 0 bases and 3 bases respectively, with 9 bases between them.

This clone has more than one count but fewer than ten. The chain has TRBV28 and TRBJ1-5; 9 bases map to TRBD1. The CDR3 loop spans 13 amino acids. J lost 7 bases, V lost 11 bases, and 9 bases had no gene match. Germline V lookup: CDR1 MDHEN, CDR2 SYDVKM. CDR3 in amino acids: CASYGTGPQPQHF. CDR3 bases: TGTGCCTCTTATGGGACAGGGCCCCAGCCCCAGCATTTT.

This clone was counted between two and nine times. The gene calls are TRBV10-3 and TRBJ2-2; a possible D gene is TRBD2 (6 bases). V was pared by 10 bases and J by 5 bases, with 17 bases between. The CDR3 runs to 14 residues. Germline V lookup: CDR1 ENHRY, CDR2 SYGVKD. Written as DNA, the CDR3 is TGTGCCACCACCCCTGGGGGGAGGACCGGGGAGCTGTTTTTT. Translated, it gives CATTPGGRTGELFF.

This clone was picked up one time. CDR3 residues: CASSIPGGAFLTQYF. The CDR3 nucleotides are TGTGCCAGTAGTATACCCGGGGGGGCTTTCCTTACGCAGTATTTT. The genes are TRBV19 and TRBJ2-3, with TRBD2 identical over 8 bases. Losses at the gene ends were 2 bases for V and 8 bases for J; bases not matched to a gene: 9. CDR3 size: 15 residues. CDR1 is LNHDA, CDR2 SQIVND, per germline (reference sequence).

J is TRBJ1-6 and V is TRBV27, with TRBD1 matching 7 bases. The germline CDR1 and CDR2 sequences are MNHEY and SMNVEV (reference sequence). The length of the CDR3 is 16 residues. V lost 7 bases to trimming and J lost 0 bases; unmatched junction nucleotides: 6. For the CDR3, the DNA is TGTGCCAGCACCATTTCAGGGGGCTCCTATAATTCACCCCTCCACTTT. Translating it yields CASTISGGSYNSPLHF.

This clone was observed once. The V gene is TRBV5-8, the J gene TRBJ1-2; 10 bases match TRBD1. Germline CDR1 SGHTS, CDR2 YDEGEE. V lost 5 bases, J lost 6 bases, and 4 bases stayed unmatched. There are 13 residues in the CDR3. CDR3 residues: CASRTGTGDGYTF. The CDR3 DNA reads TGTGCCAGCAGGACCGGGACAGGGGATGGCTACACCTTC. The full variable domain, its missing parts supplied by reference TRBV5-8 and TRBJ1-2, is EAGVTQSPTHLIKTRGQQATLRCSPISGHTSVYWYQQALGLGLQFLLWYDEGEERNRGNFPPRFSGRQFPNYSSELNVNALELEDSALYLCASRTGTGDGYTFGSGTRLTVV.

V gene TRBV6-5 combines with J gene TRBJ1-5; tentative D call: TRBD1 (6 bases). Trimming removed 6 bases from V and 1 base from J, with 13 bases in between. CDR1 and CDR2 from the germline V gene are MNHEY and SVGAGI. The length of the CDR3 is 15 residues. As DNA, the CDR3 is TGTGCCAGCAGAGTCTCGACAGGCAGCAATCAGCCCCAGCATTTT. Encoded protein: CASRVSTGSNQPQHF.

This chain links TRBV25-1 with TRBJ1-2; 8 positions agree with TRBD1. CDR3 length: 13 residues. Germline V lookup: CDR1 MGHDK, CDR2 SYGVNS. Losses at the gene ends were 6 bases for V and 4 bases for J; bases not matched to a gene: 4. CDR3 in amino acids: CASSVTGAYGYTF. The CDR3 nucleotides read TGTGCCAGCAGCGTGACAGGGGCCTATGGCTACACCTTC.

V and J are TRBV7-4 and TRBJ2-1, with 7 bases lining up with TRBD2. The germline gives CDR1 SGHVT, CDR2 SQSDAQ. V trimming: 1 base; J trimming: 3 bases; junction bases outside the gene matches: 6. The length of the CDR3 is 16 residues. The CDR3 loop is CASSLVGGGDYNEQFF. CDR3 nucleotide sequence: TGTGCCAGCAGCTTAGTGGGCGGGGGTGACTACAATGAGCAGTTCTTC.

This chain joins TRBV6-6 and TRBJ2-1; 14 positions agree with TRBD2. The CDR3 is 16 residues long. Looked up from germline, CDR1 is MNHNY and CDR2 is SVGAGI (reference sequence). Trimming cost V 4 bases and J 9 bases; bases outside gene matches: 8. CDR3 DNA sequence: TGTGCCAGCAGTTCCCCCGGGACTAGCGGGGGTTTTGAGCAGTTCTTC. Protein: CASSSPGTSGGFEQFF.

The chain employs TRBV6-5 and TRBJ2-3; 9 nucleotides align to TRBD2. This CDR3 comprises 16 residues. CDR1 is MNHEY and CDR2 is SVGAGI in the germline V gene. The V gene end was trimmed by 4 bases and the J gene end by 5 bases; junction bases not matched to a gene: 10. CDR3 nucleotide sequence: TGTGCCAGCAGTTGGGGCCGCGGGGGGGGTAAAGATACGCAGTATTTT. It is translated as CASSWGRGGGKDTQYF.

The V call is TRBV27, the J call TRBJ1-2, with 9 bases matching TRBD1. Germline assignment: CDR1 MNHEY and CDR2 SMNVEV (reference sequence). The CDR3 covers 14 residues. Losses at the gene ends were 5 bases for V and 4 bases for J; bases not matched to a gene: 5. The CDR3 DNA reads TGTGCCAGCAGTAGAGGACAGGGGAGCTATGGCTACACCTTC. Protein product: CASSRGQGSYGYTF.